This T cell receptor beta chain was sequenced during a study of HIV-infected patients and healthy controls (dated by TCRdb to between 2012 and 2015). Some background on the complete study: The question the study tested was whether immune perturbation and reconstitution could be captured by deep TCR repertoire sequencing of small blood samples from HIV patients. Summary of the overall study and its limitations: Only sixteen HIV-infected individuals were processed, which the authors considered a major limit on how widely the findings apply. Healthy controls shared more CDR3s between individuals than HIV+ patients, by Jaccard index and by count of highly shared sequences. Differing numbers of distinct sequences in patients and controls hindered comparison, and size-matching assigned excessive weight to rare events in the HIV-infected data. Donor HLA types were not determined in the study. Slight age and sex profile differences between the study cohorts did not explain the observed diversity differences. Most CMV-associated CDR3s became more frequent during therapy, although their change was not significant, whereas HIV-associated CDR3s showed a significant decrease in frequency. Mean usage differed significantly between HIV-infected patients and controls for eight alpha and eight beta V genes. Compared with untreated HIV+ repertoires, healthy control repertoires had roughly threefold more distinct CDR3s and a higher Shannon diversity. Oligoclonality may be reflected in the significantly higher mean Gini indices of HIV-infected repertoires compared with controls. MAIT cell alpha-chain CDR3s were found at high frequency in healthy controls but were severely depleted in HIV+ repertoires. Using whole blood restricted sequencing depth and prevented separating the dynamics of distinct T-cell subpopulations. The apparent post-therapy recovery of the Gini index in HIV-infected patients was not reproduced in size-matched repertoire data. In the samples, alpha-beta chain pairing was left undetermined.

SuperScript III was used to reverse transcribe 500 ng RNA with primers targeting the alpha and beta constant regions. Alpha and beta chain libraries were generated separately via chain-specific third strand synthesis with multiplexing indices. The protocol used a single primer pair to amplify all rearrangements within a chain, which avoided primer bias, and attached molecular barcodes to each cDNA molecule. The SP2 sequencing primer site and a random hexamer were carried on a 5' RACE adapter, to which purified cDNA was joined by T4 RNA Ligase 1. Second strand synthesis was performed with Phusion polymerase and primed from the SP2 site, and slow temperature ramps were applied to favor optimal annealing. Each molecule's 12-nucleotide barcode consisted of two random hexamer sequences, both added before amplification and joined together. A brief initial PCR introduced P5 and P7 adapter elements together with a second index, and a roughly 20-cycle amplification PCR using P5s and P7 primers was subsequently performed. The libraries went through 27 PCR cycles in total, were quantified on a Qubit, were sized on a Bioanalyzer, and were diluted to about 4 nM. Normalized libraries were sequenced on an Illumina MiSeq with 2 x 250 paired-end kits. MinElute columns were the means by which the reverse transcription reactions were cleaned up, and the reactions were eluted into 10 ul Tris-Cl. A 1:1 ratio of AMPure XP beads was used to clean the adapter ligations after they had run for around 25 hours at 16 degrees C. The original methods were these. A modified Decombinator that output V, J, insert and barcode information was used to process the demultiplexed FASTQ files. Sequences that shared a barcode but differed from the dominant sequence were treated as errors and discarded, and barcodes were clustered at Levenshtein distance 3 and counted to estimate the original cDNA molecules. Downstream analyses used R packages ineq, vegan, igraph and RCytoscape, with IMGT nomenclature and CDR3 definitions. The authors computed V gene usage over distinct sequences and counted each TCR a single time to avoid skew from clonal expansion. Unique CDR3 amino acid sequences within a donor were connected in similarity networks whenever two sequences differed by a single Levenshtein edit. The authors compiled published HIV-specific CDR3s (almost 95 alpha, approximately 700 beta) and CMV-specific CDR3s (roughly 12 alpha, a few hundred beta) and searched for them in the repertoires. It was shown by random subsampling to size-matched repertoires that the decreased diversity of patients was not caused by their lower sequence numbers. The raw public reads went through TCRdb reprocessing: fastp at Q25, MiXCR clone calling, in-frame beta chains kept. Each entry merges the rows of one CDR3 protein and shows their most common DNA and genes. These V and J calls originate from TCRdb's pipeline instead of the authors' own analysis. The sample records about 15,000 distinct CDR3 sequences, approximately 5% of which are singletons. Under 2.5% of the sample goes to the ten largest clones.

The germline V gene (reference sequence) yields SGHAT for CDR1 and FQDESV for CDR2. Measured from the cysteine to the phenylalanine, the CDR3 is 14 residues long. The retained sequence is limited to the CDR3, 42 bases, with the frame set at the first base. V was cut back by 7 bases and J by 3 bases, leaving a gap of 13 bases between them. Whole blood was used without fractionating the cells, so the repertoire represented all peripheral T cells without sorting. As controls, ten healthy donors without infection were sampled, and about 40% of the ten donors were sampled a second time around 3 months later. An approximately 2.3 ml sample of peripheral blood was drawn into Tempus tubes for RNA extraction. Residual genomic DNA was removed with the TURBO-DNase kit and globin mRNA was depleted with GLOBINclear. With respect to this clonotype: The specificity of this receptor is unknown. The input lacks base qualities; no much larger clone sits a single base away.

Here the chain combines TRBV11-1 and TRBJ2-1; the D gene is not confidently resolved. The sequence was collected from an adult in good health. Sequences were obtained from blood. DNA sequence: TGTGCCAGCAATTACAAGAGGAACTACAATGAGCAGTTCTTC. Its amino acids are CASNYKRNYNEQFF.